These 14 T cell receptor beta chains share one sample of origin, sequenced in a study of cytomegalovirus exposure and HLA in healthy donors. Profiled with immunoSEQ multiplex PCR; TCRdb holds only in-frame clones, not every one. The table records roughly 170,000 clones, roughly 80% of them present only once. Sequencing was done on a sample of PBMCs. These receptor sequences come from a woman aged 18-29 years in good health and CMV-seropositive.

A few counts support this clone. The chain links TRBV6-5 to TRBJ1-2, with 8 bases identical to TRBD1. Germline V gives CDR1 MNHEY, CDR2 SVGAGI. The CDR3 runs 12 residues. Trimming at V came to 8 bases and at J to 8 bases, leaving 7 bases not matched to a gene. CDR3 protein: CASGQGAGGYTF. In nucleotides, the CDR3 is TGTGCCAGCGGGCAGGGGGCTGGAGGCTACACCTTC.

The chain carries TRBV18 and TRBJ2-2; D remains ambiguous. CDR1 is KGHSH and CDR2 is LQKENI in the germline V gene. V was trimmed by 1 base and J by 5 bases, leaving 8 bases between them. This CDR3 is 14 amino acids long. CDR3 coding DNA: TGTGCCAGCTCACCACGCGGCGCAACCGGGGAGCTGTTTTTT. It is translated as CASSPRGATGELFF.

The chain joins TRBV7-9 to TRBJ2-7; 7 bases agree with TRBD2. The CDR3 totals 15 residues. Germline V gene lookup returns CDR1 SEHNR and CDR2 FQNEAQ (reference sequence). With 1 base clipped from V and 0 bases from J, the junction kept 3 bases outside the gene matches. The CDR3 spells CASSLGPSGSYEQYF. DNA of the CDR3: TGTGCCAGCAGCTTAGGCCCTAGCGGCTCCTACGAGCAGTACTTC.

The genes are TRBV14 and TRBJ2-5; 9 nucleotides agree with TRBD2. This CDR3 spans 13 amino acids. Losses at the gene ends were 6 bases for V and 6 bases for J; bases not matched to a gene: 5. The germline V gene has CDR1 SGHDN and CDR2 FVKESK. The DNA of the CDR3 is TGTGCCAGCAGACGGACTAGCGAGAAGACCCAGTACTTC. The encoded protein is CASRRTSEKTQYF.

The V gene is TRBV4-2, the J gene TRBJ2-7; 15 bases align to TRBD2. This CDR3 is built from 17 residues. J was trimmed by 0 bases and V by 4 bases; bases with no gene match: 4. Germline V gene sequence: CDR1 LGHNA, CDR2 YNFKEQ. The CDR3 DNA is TGTGCCAGCAGCCGAGGACTAGCGGGGGGGAGCTCCTACGAGCAGTACTTC. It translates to CASSRGLAGGSSYEQYF.

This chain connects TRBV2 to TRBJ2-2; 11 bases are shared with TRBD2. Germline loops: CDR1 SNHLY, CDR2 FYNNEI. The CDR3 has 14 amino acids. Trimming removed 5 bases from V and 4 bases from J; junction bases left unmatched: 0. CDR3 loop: CASSLAGGTGELFF. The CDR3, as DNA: TGTGCCAGCAGTCTAGCGGGAGGCACCGGGGAGCTGTTTTTT.

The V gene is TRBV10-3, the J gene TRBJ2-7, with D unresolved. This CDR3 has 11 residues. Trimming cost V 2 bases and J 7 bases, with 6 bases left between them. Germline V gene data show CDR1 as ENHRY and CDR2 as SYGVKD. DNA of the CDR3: TGTGCCATCAGTGAGATGTATGAGCAGTACTTC. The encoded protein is CAISEMYEQYF.

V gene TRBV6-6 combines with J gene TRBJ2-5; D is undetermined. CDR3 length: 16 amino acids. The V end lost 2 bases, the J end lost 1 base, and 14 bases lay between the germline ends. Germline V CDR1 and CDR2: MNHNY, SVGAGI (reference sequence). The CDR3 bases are TGTGCCAGCAGTTACCCTTTCCGACTCCTCCAAGAGACCCAGTACTTC. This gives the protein CASSYPFRLLQETQYF.

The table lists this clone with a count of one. This CDR3 reads CASSKGERGNQPQHF. CDR3 nucleotides: TGTGCCAGCAGTAAGGGGGAGAGGGGCAATCAGCCCCAGCATTTT. The rearrangement joins TRBV21-1 to TRBJ1-5; the table's D call TRBD1 went unverified against the DNA. TRBV21-1 constitutes a pseudogene. This CDR3 contains 15 residues.

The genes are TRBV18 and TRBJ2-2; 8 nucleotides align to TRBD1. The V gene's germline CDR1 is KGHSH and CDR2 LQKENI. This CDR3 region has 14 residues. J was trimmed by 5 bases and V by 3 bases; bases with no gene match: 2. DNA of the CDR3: TGTGCCAGCTCACCGGGACAGGTGACCGGGGAGCTGTTTTTT. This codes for CASSPGQVTGELFF.

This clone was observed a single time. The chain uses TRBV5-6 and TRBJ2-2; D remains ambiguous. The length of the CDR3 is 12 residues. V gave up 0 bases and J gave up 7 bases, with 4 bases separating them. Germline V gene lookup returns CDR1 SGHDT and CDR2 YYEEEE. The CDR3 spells CASSLGIGELFF. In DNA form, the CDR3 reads TGTGCCAGCAGCTTGGGTATCGGGGAGCTGTTTTTT.

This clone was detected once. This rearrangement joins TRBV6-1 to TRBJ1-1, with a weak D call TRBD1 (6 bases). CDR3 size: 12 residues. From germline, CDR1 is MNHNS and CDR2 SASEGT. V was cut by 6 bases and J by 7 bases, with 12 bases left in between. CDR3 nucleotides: TGTGCCAGCAGCCCTAGGGGGGGTGAAGCTTTCTTT. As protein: CASSPRGGEAFF.

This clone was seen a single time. The CDR3: CASSNGQSTGELFF. CDR3 DNA sequence: TGCGCCAGCAGCAACGGACAGTCCACCGGGGAGCTGTTTTTT. The rearrangement joins TRBV5-1 to TRBJ2-2, with D tentatively TRBD1 (6 bases). Germline lookup yields CDR1 SGHRS and CDR2 YFSETQ. The CDR3 is 14 residues long. The V gene lost 4 bases and the J gene lost 4 bases, with 11 bases spanning the gap.

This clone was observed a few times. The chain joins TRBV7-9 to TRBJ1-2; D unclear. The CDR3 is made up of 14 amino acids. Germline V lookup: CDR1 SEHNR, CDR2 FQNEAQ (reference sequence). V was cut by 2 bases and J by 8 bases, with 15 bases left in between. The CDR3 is CASSLSITESGYTF. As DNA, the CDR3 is TGTGCCAGCAGCTTAAGTATAACGGAGAGCGGCTACACCTTC.